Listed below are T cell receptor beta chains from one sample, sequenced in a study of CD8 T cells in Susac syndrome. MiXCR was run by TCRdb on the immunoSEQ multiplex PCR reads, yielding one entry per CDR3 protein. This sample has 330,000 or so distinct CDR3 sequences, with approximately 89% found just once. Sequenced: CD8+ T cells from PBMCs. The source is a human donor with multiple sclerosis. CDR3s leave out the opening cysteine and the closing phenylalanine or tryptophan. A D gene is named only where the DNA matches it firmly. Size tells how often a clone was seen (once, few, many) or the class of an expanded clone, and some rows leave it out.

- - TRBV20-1 SANRSPGAYEQY
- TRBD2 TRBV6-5 ASSLAGEATQY
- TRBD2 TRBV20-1 SASGTSGGALYEQY
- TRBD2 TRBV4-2 ASSQAGLASGNEQF
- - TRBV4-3 ASSQDEGNTIY
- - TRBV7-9 ASREGGREQY
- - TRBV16 ASSQSHSSSYNEQF
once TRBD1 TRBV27 ASSLQGETETQY
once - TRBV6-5 ASSYGGTASYNEQF
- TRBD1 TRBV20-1 SARWWGQAAETQY
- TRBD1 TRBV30 AWRNEQGAGQPQH
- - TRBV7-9 ASSFLGGLEETQY
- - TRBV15 ATSRGAGSSYNEQF
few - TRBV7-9 ASSLVGTDTQY
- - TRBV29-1 SAEGNTDTQY
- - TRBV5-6 ASSLPLGDTEAF
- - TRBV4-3 ASSQDDQGGAYNEQF
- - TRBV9 ASSGSGTSYEQY
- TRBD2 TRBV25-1 ARGPSAGGHNEQF
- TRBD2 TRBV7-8 ASSLAAGWQETQY
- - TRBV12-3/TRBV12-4 ASSYLWGSNQPQH
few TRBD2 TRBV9 ASRGSSYNEQF
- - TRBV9 ASSVGGGFDQPQH
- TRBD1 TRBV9 ASSLDRGDYGYT
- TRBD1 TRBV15 ATSAGTGGYEQY
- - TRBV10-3 AISGGTQPGDPEAF
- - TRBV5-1 ASSLEGPYTGEPF
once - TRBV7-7 ASSFGSLNEQF
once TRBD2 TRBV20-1 SARDHLAGGLADTQY
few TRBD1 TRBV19 ASSTGGGTEAF
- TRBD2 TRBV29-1 NAASTSGPRDTQY
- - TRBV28 ASSFYSRLQETQY
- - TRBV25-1 ASRPGANYEQY
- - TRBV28 ASSLQTLESSYEQY
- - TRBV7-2 ASSFFQGYEQY
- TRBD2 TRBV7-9 ASSSYGTSGYYEQY
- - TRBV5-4 ASSAGTLTEAF
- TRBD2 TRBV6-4 ASSESSGTYNEQF
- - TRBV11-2 ASSLVTGPHLTETQY
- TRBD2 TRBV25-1 ASSETGLGVETQY
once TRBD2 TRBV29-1 SVGGTSGMVWAGEQF
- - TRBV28 ASSLSGRRVPQH
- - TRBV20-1 SAKNGGTVAGEQY
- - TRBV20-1 SARGSGPWYNQPQH
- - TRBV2 ASSEAVIRNEQY
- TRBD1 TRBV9 ASSVQKGARDRGKWNEQF
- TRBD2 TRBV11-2 ASRTEREWDEQY
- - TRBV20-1 SARGTSLTDTQY
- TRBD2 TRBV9 ASSVRGGLAGNEQF
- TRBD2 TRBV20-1 SARGGLAHLETQY
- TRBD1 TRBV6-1 ASSDVDRGTRQPQH
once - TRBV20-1 SAIGGDNEQF
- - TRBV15 ATSIGRQQF
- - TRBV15 ATSRRYAEQY
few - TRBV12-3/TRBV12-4 ASSLVAYEQY
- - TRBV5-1 ASSLQPDYTGELF
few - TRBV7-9 ASSLGSYGYT
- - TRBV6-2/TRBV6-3 ASIHLPPGELF
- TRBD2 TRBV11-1 ASSGTSVEQF
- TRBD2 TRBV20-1 SAPGTSGGPNLLYEQY